The rows below give T cell receptor beta chains drawn from one sample of a study of T cell responses to AZD1222 COVID-19 vaccine. Only in-frame clones appear in the TCRdb table, and some are missing; sequencing was by immunoSEQ multiplex PCR. The sample has 140,000 or so clones, around 90% seen once. Sequenced here: peripheral blood, sampled 28 days after the second AZD1222 dose. The receptors stem from an adult who received the AZD1222 COVID-19 vaccine. CDR3s include the opening cysteine and the closing phenylalanine or tryptophan. The order of the fields is D gene, J gene, V gene, clone size, CDR3 DNA, CDR3 protein. The D gene is left open where the match is weak. The size field is filled for only some rows; it gives once, few, many or a size class.

d_gene: .; j_gene: TRBJ1-2; v_gene: TRBV19; abundance: .; CDR3nt: TGTGCCAGTAGCCCACGGGCAGACCCATCCGACTATGGCTACACCTTC; CDR3aa: CASSPRADPSDYGYTF
d_gene: .; j_gene: TRBJ1-6; v_gene: TRBV19; abundance: .; CDR3nt: TGTGCCAGTAGTATTTCTCATTCACCCCTCCACTTT; CDR3aa: CASSISHSPLHF
d_gene: .; j_gene: TRBJ2-3; v_gene: TRBV12-3/TRBV12-4; abundance: .; CDR3nt: TGTGCCAGCAACGTTGGGACAGATACGCAGTATTTT; CDR3aa: CASNVGTDTQYF
d_gene: .; j_gene: TRBJ2-3; v_gene: TRBV7-3; abundance: .; CDR3nt: TGTGCCAGCAGCTACCAAGGACAGAGCACAGATACGCAGTATTTT; CDR3aa: CASSYQGQSTDTQYF
d_gene: .; j_gene: TRBJ1-2; v_gene: TRBV6-4; abundance: .; CDR3nt: TGTGCCAGCAGTGACCGTCCGAGCCTTTCGCTTTATGGCTACACCTTC; CDR3aa: CASSDRPSLSLYGYTF
d_gene: .; j_gene: TRBJ1-1; v_gene: TRBV3-1/TRBV3-2; abundance: .; CDR3nt: TGTGCCAGCAGCCAACCCGGGCCCTACACTGAAGCTTTCTTT; CDR3aa: CASSQPGPYTEAFF
d_gene: .; j_gene: TRBJ2-5; v_gene: TRBV5-6; abundance: .; CDR3nt: TGTGCCAGCAGCCTAGCGTTACAAGAGACCCAGTACTTC; CDR3aa: CASSLALQETQYF
d_gene: .; j_gene: TRBJ1-2; v_gene: TRBV5-1; abundance: once; CDR3nt: TGCGCCAGCAGCCCAGGGGAGAGTCTCTATGGCTACACCTTC; CDR3aa: CASSPGESLYGYTF
d_gene: .; j_gene: TRBJ1-2; v_gene: TRBV9; abundance: .; CDR3nt: TGTGCCAGCAGCCCGCAGGGGTCTTACTATGGCTACACCTTC; CDR3aa: CASSPQGSYYGYTF
d_gene: .; j_gene: TRBJ2-5; v_gene: TRBV7-6; abundance: .; CDR3nt: TGTGCCAGCAGCTCCAACGGACAGCAAGAGACCCAGTACTTC; CDR3aa: CASSSNGQQETQYF
d_gene: .; j_gene: TRBJ1-6; v_gene: TRBV24-1; abundance: .; CDR3nt: TGTGCCACCAGTTTCCAGGGAAATTCACCCCTCCACTTT; CDR3aa: CATSFQGNSPLHF
d_gene: .; j_gene: TRBJ1-1; v_gene: TRBV4-2; abundance: .; CDR3nt: TGTGCCAGCAGCCAGAGCTGGGGGAACACTGAAGCTTTCTTT; CDR3aa: CASSQSWGNTEAFF
d_gene: TRBD2; j_gene: TRBJ2-3; v_gene: TRBV7-3; abundance: .; CDR3nt: TGTGCCAGCAGCTTAACTAGCGGGGGAAGTGCAGATACGCAGTATTTT; CDR3aa: CASSLTSGGSADTQYF
d_gene: .; j_gene: TRBJ2-1; v_gene: TRBV9; abundance: .; CDR3nt: TGTGCCAGCAGCCCATTCGGGGCTAGCTCATATGATGAGCAGTTCTTC; CDR3aa: CASSPFGASSYDEQFF
d_gene: .; j_gene: TRBJ1-1; v_gene: TRBV4-1; abundance: .; CDR3nt: TGCGCCAGCAGCCAAGTATCAGGACAGATGAACACTGAAGCTTTCTTT; CDR3aa: CASSQVSGQMNTEAFF
d_gene: .; j_gene: TRBJ1-2; v_gene: TRBV7-8; abundance: .; CDR3nt: TGTGCCAGCAGCTTAGCCTCGGGGGCCCGGGTCGGCTACACCTTC; CDR3aa: CASSLASGARVGYTF
d_gene: .; j_gene: TRBJ1-5; v_gene: TRBV15; abundance: .; CDR3nt: TGTGCCACCAGCAGGCAGGGTCCCCAGCATTTT; CDR3aa: CATSRQGPQHF
d_gene: .; j_gene: TRBJ2-2; v_gene: TRBV7-9; abundance: .; CDR3nt: TGTGCCAGCACCCCGACAGAGAACACCGGGGAGCTGTTTTTT; CDR3aa: CASTPTENTGELFF
d_gene: TRBD1; j_gene: TRBJ2-2; v_gene: TRBV27; abundance: .; CDR3nt: TGTGCCAGCAGGCTAACAGGGGACACCGGGGAGCTGTTTTTT; CDR3aa: CASRLTGDTGELFF
d_gene: TRBD1; j_gene: TRBJ1-1; v_gene: TRBV10-3; abundance: .; CDR3nt: TGTGCCACGAGGGACGGACAGGGCAACACTGAAGCTTTCTTT; CDR3aa: CATRDGQGNTEAFF
d_gene: TRBD1; j_gene: TRBJ2-7; v_gene: TRBV2; abundance: .; CDR3nt: TGTGCCAGCATTCTGCCGGGACAGGAAGCCTTCGAGCAGTACTTC; CDR3aa: CASILPGQEAFEQYF
d_gene: TRBD1; j_gene: TRBJ1-2; v_gene: TRBV24-1; abundance: once; CDR3nt: TGTGCCACCTCTGAATCGACAGGGGATGGCTACACCTTC; CDR3aa: CATSESTGDGYTF
d_gene: TRBD2; j_gene: TRBJ2-1; v_gene: TRBV5-1; abundance: .; CDR3nt: TGCGCCAGCAGCTTGGCGAGGACACCGGGACTAGCGGGTTTGAGCTCCTACAATGAGCAGTTCTTC; CDR3aa: CASSLARTPGLAGLSSYNEQFF
d_gene: .; j_gene: TRBJ2-3; v_gene: TRBV19; abundance: .; CDR3nt: TGTGCCAGTAGCGCCGAGCGGACCACAGATACGCAGTATTTT; CDR3aa: CASSAERTTDTQYF
d_gene: .; j_gene: TRBJ2-1; v_gene: TRBV3-1/TRBV3-2; abundance: .; CDR3nt: TGTGCCAGCAGCCAACAAGTGACTGAGCAGTTCTTC; CDR3aa: CASSQQVTEQFF
d_gene: TRBD1; j_gene: TRBJ1-2; v_gene: TRBV5-1; abundance: once; CDR3nt: TGCGCCAGCAGCTCCCTCGACAGGGGTGGCGGCTACACCTTC; CDR3aa: CASSSLDRGGGYTF
d_gene: TRBD1; j_gene: TRBJ2-3; v_gene: TRBV9; abundance: .; CDR3nt: TGTGCCAGCAGCTTCCGGACAGGGGGGTCCACAGATACGCAGTATTTT; CDR3aa: CASSFRTGGSTDTQYF
d_gene: .; j_gene: TRBJ2-7; v_gene: TRBV7-9; abundance: .; CDR3nt: TGTGCCAGCAGCCACCACCAGGACGGTCCCTACGAGCAGTACTTC; CDR3aa: CASSHHQDGPYEQYF
d_gene: TRBD1; j_gene: TRBJ1-1; v_gene: TRBV11-2; abundance: .; CDR3nt: TGTGCCAGCAGCTCCTACTCTTACAGGGGCGACACTGAAGCTTTCTTT; CDR3aa: CASSSYSYRGDTEAFF
d_gene: .; j_gene: TRBJ1-6; v_gene: TRBV6-5; abundance: .; CDR3nt: TGTGCCAGCAGACCTCGGGGCTCCTATAATTCACCCCTCCACTTT; CDR3aa: CASRPRGSYNSPLHF
d_gene: .; j_gene: TRBJ2-2; v_gene: TRBV7-9; abundance: .; CDR3nt: TGTGCCAGCAGCTTTACTGGAGAAGCCGGGGAGCTGTTTTTT; CDR3aa: CASSFTGEAGELFF
d_gene: TRBD1; j_gene: TRBJ2-6; v_gene: TRBV24-1; abundance: .; CDR3nt: TGTGCCACCAGTGATTCCGGGACAGGGTCTGGGGCCAACGTCCTGACTTTC; CDR3aa: CATSDSGTGSGANVLTF
d_gene: .; j_gene: TRBJ1-1; v_gene: TRBV12-3/TRBV12-4; abundance: .; CDR3nt: TGTGCCAGCAGTCCCTGGACTGAAGCTTTCTTT; CDR3aa: CASSPWTEAFF
d_gene: TRBD2; j_gene: TRBJ2-5; v_gene: TRBV6-2/TRBV6-3; abundance: .; CDR3nt: TGTGCCAGCAGTTACCCACCTGGGAGGGTTGAGACCCAGTACTTC; CDR3aa: CASSYPPGRVETQYF
d_gene: .; j_gene: TRBJ1-2; v_gene: TRBV29-1; abundance: .; CDR3nt: TGCAGCGTTGAAAAATCCAGGGCGAACTATGGCTACACCTTC; CDR3aa: CSVEKSRANYGYTF
d_gene: TRBD1; j_gene: TRBJ1-6; v_gene: TRBV20-1; abundance: .; CDR3nt: TGCAGTGCTAGTCCCCAGGGGGAATTAAATTCACCCCTCCACTTT; CDR3aa: CSASPQGELNSPLHF
d_gene: .; j_gene: TRBJ1-2; v_gene: TRBV7-2; abundance: once; CDR3nt: TGTGCCAGCAGCTCCCCACCGACAGTTGCCCGGGGCTACACCTTC; CDR3aa: CASSSPPTVARGYTF
d_gene: TRBD1; j_gene: TRBJ2-5; v_gene: TRBV4-1; abundance: .; CDR3nt: TGCGCCAGCAGCCAAGTTCGCAGGGGGCCGGAGGAGACCCAGTACTTC; CDR3aa: CASSQVRRGPEETQYF
d_gene: .; j_gene: TRBJ1-4; v_gene: TRBV5-4; abundance: .; CDR3nt: TGTGCCAGCAGCCCCGACGCGGGGGCGTTGAGAGAAAAACTGTTTTTT; CDR3aa: CASSPDAGALREKLFF
d_gene: TRBD1; j_gene: TRBJ1-2; v_gene: TRBV6-5; abundance: .; CDR3nt: TGTGCCAGCAGAGCGACAGGGCTCGGCTATGGCTACACCTTC; CDR3aa: CASRATGLGYGYTF
d_gene: TRBD2; j_gene: TRBJ2-7; v_gene: TRBV5-1; abundance: .; CDR3nt: TGCGCCAGCAGCCGGGGGACTAGCGGGGGAAGCTCCTACGAGCAGTACTTC; CDR3aa: CASSRGTSGGSSYEQYF
d_gene: TRBD2; j_gene: TRBJ2-2; v_gene: TRBV7-2; abundance: .; CDR3nt: TGTGCCAGCAGCTTTAGCGGGAGTGTCGGGGAGCTGTTTTTT; CDR3aa: CASSFSGSVGELFF
d_gene: .; j_gene: TRBJ2-5; v_gene: TRBV6-6; abundance: .; CDR3nt: TGTGCCAGCGCCCTGGGCGAGACCCAGTACTTC; CDR3aa: CASALGETQYF
d_gene: TRBD1; j_gene: TRBJ2-5; v_gene: TRBV7-2; abundance: .; CDR3nt: TGTGCCAGCAGCTTAGCGTCCCAGGGGGAAGAGACCCAGTACTTC; CDR3aa: CASSLASQGEETQYF
d_gene: .; j_gene: TRBJ1-2; v_gene: TRBV19; abundance: .; CDR3nt: TGTGCCAGTAGTATAGGAGGGGAGTATGGCTACACCTTC; CDR3aa: CASSIGGEYGYTF